Below, 22 T cell receptor beta chains from the same sample are listed, as sequenced in a study of shared clonotypes between healthy human individuals. Libraries were prepared by immunoSEQ multiplex PCR; TCRdb keeps only in-frame clonotypes and omits some of them. The repertoire consists of 800,000 or so clones, with approximately 97% occurring once and the leading ten covering roughly 0.23%. Positive CCR7 selection of CD45RO-negative cells yielded the naive CD8 cells, and terminally differentiated effector memory CD45RA+ cells were excluded. Material for sequencing was naive CD8+ T cells sorted from blood. The receptors here all came from a man aged 30 to 39 in good health.

The rearrangement links TRBV6-1 to TRBJ2-5; TRBD2 matches 7 bases. CDR3 length: 16 amino acids. V lost 2 bases to trimming and J lost 1 base; unmatched junction nucleotides: 7. Germline values: CDR1 MNHNS, CDR2 SASEGT. CDR3 sequence: CASSESIASGQETQYF. CDR3 coding DNA: TGTGCCAGCAGTGAAAGTATTGCTAGCGGCCAAGAGACCCAGTACTTC.

The chain links TRBV7-9 to TRBJ2-5; a possible D gene is TRBD2 (5 bases). The CDR3 length is 15 residues. The V and J ends lost 5 bases and 4 bases respectively, with 17 bases between them. Germline V gives CDR1 SEHNR, CDR2 FQNEAQ (reference sequence). The CDR3 region has the DNA TGTGCCAGCAGCCAAGTCGGGAACAGCGGAGAGACCCAGTACTTC. Amino acid sequence: CASSQVGNSGETQYF.

A remark on this clone: Other DNA sequences from this sample encode an identical CDR3 as well. The CDR3 sequence: CSVETSGSYEQYF. The DNA for the CDR3 is TGCAGCGTAGAGACTAGCGGGAGTTACGAGCAGTACTTC. This sequence joins TRBV29-1 and TRBJ2-7; TRBD2 matches at 12 bases. Trimming took 6 bases from V and 4 from J; bases not matched to a gene: 4. The CDR3 contains 13 residues. Germline V gives CDR1 SQVTM, CDR2 ANQGSEA.

The rearrangement links TRBV30 to TRBJ2-1; perhaps TRBD1 as D (5 bases). This CDR3 is built from 11 residues. Per the germline V gene, CDR1 is GTSNPN and CDR2 is SVGIG (reference sequence). V was clipped by 0 bases and J by 13 bases, with 10 bases between them. The DNA of the CDR3 is TGTGCCTGGAGTGTTGGGGCGCTACAGTTCTTC. It codes for CAWSVGALQFF.

The V and J genes are TRBV19 and TRBJ1-5; perhaps TRBD1 as D (6 bases). CDR1 is LNHDA and CDR2 is SQIVND in the germline V gene (reference sequence). The CDR3 extends over 15 amino acids. V was shortened by 3 bases and J by 2 bases, with 11 bases between the two germline ends. As DNA, the CDR3 is TGTGCCAGTAGTATTACGGCAGGGGGCAATCAGCCCCAGCATTTT. Encoded protein: CASSITAGGNQPQHF.

The gene calls are TRBV21-1 and TRBJ2-7; the table's D call of TRBD2 was not tested on the DNA. TRBV21-1 is a listed pseudogene. The CDR3 consists of 15 residues. CDR3 nucleotides: TGTGCCAGTTGGACTAGCGGGAGGACCTGGTACGAGCAGTACTTC. This codes for CASWTSGRTWYEQYF.

V usage is TRBV7-3 and J usage is TRBJ2-3; the match to TRBD1 covers 8 bases. The length of the CDR3 is 14 residues. Germline V gene data show CDR1 as SGHTA and CDR2 as FQGTGA. V trimming: 5 bases; J trimming: 1 base; junction bases outside the gene matches: 2. CDR3 sequence (DNA): TGTGCCAGCAGCCAGACAGGGGGCACAGATACGCAGTATTTT. Its protein product is CASSQTGGTDTQYF.

V usage is TRBV21-1 and J usage is TRBJ2-7; the DNA was not compared with TRBD2, the D call given in the table. TRBV21-1 is noted as a pseudogene. The CDR3 consists of 21 residues. CDR3 loop: CASSIKFFSRWQGGDGYEQYF. The CDR3 DNA is TGTGCCAGCAGCATAAAGTTTTTCTCGAGGTGGCAGGGCGGGGACGGGTACGAGCAGTACTTC.

The chain carries TRBV4-3 and TRBJ2-1; TRBD2 is a possible D gene (5 bases). The germline gives CDR1 LGHNA, CDR2 YSLEER. The CDR3 covers 15 residues. With 4 bases removed from V and 3 bases from J, the gap between germline ends came to 13 bases. The CDR3 DNA sequence: TGCGCCAGCAGCCGAAACCGGGGAGACTACAATGAGCAGTTCTTC. This gives the protein CASSRNRGDYNEQFF.

This chain connects TRBV29-1 to TRBJ1-2; D is perhaps TRBD1 (6 bases). Trimming pared 4 bases from V and 4 bases from J, leaving 13 bases between. This CDR3 region has 13 residues. The V gene's germline CDR1 is SQVTM and CDR2 ANQGSEA. The CDR3 DNA is TGCAGCGTTGGCCGGGGGCTCGTCTATGGCTACACCTTC. Translating gives CSVGRGLVYGYTF.

V gene TRBV4-1 combines with J gene TRBJ1-1; D is unresolved. The CDR3 covers 14 residues. The V end was cut by 1 base, the J end by 6 bases, with 12 bases between. Germline V CDR1 and CDR2: MGHRA, YSYEKL. CDR3 residues: CASSQGDVEAEAFF. CDR3 nucleotides: TGCGCCAGCAGCCAAGGCGATGTGGAGGCTGAAGCTTTCTTT.

This clone is a singleton in its sample. This sequence joins TRBV23-1 and TRBJ2-1; TRBD2 matches 7 bases. TRBV23-1 qualifies as an ORF whose function is uncertain. V shed 0 bases and J 0 bases; nucleotides not matched to a gene: 11. This CDR3 has 19 amino acids. The CDR3, as DNA: TGCGCCAGCAGTCAATCAGGAGTTAAGCGGGGTAGCTCCTACAATGAGCAGTTCTTC. It is translated as CASSQSGVKRGSSYNEQFF.

This chain connects TRBV7-9 to TRBJ1-4, with TRBD1 identical over 10 bases. The CDR3 extends over 15 amino acids. CDR1 SEHNR and CDR2 FQNEAQ come from the germline V gene (reference sequence). The trim removed 5 bases at V and 7 bases at J, leaving 7 bases unmatched. Here the CDR3 DNA reads TGTGCCAGCAGCGGTAGGACAGGGGGGACTGAAAAACTGTTTTTT. Translating it yields CASSGRTGGTEKLFF. The full variable domain, in which reference TRBV7-9 and TRBJ1-4 provide the parts outside the CDR3, is DTGVSQNPRHKITKRGQNVTFRCDPISEHNRLYWYRQTLGQGPEFLTYFQNEAQLEKSRLLSDRFSAERPKGSFSTLEIQRTEQGDSAMYLCASSGRTGGTEKLFFGSGTQLSVL.

This chain uses TRBV30 with TRBJ2-7, with 8 bases matching TRBD2. CDR1 is GTSNPN and CDR2 is SVGIG in the germline V gene (reference sequence). V lost 3 bases to trimming and J lost 5 bases; unmatched junction nucleotides: 9. CDR3 size: 14 residues. This CDR3 is CAWSLTGGPNEQYF. CDR3 in DNA: TGTGCCTGGAGCCTCACGGGAGGGCCCAACGAGCAGTACTTC.

This clone was seen only a few times. The chain carries TRBV29-1 and TRBJ2-2; no clear D gene. CDR1 and CDR2 from the germline V gene are SQVTM and ANQGSEA. The CDR3 runs to 11 residues. Trimming removed 4 bases from V and 7 bases from J, with 7 bases in between. CDR3 sequence: CSVAEFGELFF. CDR3 DNA: TGCAGCGTTGCTGAATTCGGGGAGCTGTTTTTT.

This chain connects TRBV4-1 to TRBJ1-1; the D gene is possibly TRBD1 (5 bases). Trimming took 1 base from V and 1 from J, leaving 7 bases between them. There are 14 residues in the CDR3. The germline V gene has CDR1 MGHRA and CDR2 YSYEKL. The CDR3: CASSQAGRNTEAFF. DNA for the CDR3: TGCGCCAGCAGCCAAGCAGGGCGGAACACTGAAGCTTTCTTT.

V is TRBV7-9 and J is TRBJ2-1; D gene uncertain. Trimming pared 0 bases from V and 10 bases from J, leaving 4 bases between. The CDR3 has 11 residues. Per germline, CDR1 SEHNR and CDR2 FQNEAQ (reference sequence). The CDR3 reads CASSLAIEQFF. The DNA of the CDR3 is TGTGCCAGCAGCTTAGCGATCGAGCAGTTCTTC.

This clone appeared a single time. The chain recombines TRBV29-1 with TRBJ2-1, with TRBD2 matching 10 bases. The trim removed 7 bases at V and 0 bases at J, leaving 9 bases unmatched. Germline assignment: CDR1 SQVTM and CDR2 ANQGSEA. There are 16 residues in the CDR3. CDR3 amino acids: CSGKGSSGSSYNEQFF. In DNA form, the CDR3 reads TGCAGCGGGAAGGGTTCTAGCGGGAGCTCCTACAATGAGCAGTTCTTC.

The chain combines TRBV9 with TRBJ2-1; maybe TRBD2 (6 bases). The V gene lost 4 bases and the J gene lost 3 bases, with 20 bases spanning the gap. Germline assignment: CDR1 SGDLS and CDR2 YYNGEE. The CDR3 runs 17 residues. The CDR3 spells CASSHRADGGNYNEQFF. In DNA, the CDR3 is TGTGCCAGCAGCCACAGAGCCGACGGAGGGAACTACAATGAGCAGTTCTTC.

The sample holds one count of this clone. This chain links TRBV10-3 with TRBJ1-2; 7 bases match TRBD1. Germline lookup yields CDR1 ENHRY and CDR2 SYGVKD. Germline trimming cut 3 bases from V and 8 bases from J; bases unmatched to any gene: 9. The length of the CDR3 is 14 residues. In DNA form, the CDR3 reads TGTGCCATCAGTGACATAGCCACAGGGGAGGGCTACACCTTC. It codes for CAISDIATGEGYTF.

The rearrangement uses TRBV2 and TRBJ1-1, with 7 bases identical to TRBD1. Germline loops: CDR1 SNHLY, CDR2 FYNNEI. The CDR3 contains 13 residues. After removal of 9 bases from V and 1 base from J, the junction contained 5 bases not matched to a gene. The DNA of the CDR3 is TGTGCCAGTCGGGACAGCGAGAACACTGAAGCTTTCTTT. Translated, it gives CASRDSENTEAFF.

Details on this clone: Other DNA sequences in the same sample also yield this CDR3. CDR3 protein: CASSLGQGAGYEQYF. The CDR3 DNA reads as TGTGCCAGCAGTCTGGGACAGGGGGCGGGATACGAGCAGTACTTC. The gene calls are TRBV27 and TRBJ2-7; 12 nucleotides match TRBD1. This CDR3 has 15 residues. Per the germline V gene, CDR1 is MNHEY and CDR2 is SMNVEV (reference sequence). V lost 5 bases to trimming and J lost 4 bases; unmatched junction nucleotides: 6.